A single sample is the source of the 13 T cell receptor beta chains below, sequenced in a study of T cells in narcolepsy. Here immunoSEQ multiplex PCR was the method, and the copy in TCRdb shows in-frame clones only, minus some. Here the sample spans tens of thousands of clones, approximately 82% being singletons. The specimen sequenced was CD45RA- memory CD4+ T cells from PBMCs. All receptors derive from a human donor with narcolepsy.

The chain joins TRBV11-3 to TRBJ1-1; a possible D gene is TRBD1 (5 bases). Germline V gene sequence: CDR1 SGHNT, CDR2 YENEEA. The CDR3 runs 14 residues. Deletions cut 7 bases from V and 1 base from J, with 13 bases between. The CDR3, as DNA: TGTGCCAGCAACCCGGGACTGAGGAACACTGAAGCTTTCTTT. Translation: CASNPGLRNTEAFF.

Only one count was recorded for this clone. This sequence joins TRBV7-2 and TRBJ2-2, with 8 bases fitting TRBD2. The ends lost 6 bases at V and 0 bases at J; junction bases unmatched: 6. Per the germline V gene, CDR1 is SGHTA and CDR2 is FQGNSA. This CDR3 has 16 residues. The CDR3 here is CASRSRGGANTGELFF. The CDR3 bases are TGTGCCAGCAGATCTCGGGGGGGCGCGAACACCGGGGAGCTGTTTTTT.

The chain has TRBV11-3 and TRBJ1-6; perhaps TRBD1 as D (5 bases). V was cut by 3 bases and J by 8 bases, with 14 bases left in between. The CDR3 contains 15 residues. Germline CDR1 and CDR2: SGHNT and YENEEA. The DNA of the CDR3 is TGTGCCAGCAGCTTGCAAGGGGCGTGGGATTCACCCCTCCACTTT. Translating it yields CASSLQGAWDSPLHF.

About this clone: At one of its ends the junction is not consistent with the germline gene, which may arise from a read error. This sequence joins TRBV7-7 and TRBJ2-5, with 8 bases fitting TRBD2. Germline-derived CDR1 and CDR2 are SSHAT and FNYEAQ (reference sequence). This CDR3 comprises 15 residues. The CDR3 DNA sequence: TGTGCTAGCAGCTTAGCGCCGGGGGGGCAAGAGACCCAGTACTTC. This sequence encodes CASSLAPGGQETQYF. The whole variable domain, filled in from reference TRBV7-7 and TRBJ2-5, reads GAGVSQSPRYKVTKRGQDVTLRCDPISSHATLYWYQQALGQGPEFLTYFNYEAQPDKSGLPSDRFSAERPEGSISTLTIQRTEQRDSAMYRCASSLAPGGQETQYFGPGTRLLVL.

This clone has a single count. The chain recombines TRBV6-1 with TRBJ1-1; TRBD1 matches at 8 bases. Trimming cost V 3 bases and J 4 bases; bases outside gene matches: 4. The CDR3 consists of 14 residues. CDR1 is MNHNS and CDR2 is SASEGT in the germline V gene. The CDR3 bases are TGTGCCAGCAGTGACCAGGGGGCGGCCACTGAAGCTTTCTTT. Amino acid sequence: CASSDQGAATEAFF.

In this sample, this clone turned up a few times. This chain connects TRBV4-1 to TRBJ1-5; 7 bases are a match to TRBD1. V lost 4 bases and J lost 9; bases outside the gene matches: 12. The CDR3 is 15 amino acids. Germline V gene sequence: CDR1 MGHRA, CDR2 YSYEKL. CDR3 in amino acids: CASSPFEQGGAPQHF. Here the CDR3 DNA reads TGCGCCAGCAGCCCTTTCGAGCAGGGGGGAGCGCCCCAGCATTTT.

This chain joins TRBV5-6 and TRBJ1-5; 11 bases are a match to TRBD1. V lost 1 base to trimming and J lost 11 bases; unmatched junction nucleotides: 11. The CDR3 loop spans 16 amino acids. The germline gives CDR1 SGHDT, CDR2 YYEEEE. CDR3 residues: CASSLLGTGGRSAQHF. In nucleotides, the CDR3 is TGTGCCAGCAGCTTGTTGGGGACAGGGGGAAGAAGTGCCCAGCATTTT.

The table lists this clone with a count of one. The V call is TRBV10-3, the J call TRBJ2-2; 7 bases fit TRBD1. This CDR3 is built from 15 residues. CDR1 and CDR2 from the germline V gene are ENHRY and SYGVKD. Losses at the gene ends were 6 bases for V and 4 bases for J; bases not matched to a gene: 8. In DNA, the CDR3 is TGTGCCATCAGCGACAGGGTCGGGACCACCGGGGAGCTGTTTTTT. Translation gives CAISDRVGTTGELFF.

For the CDR3, the DNA is TGTGCCAGCAGCCCGATGGTGGATGAGCAGTTCTTC. It translates to CASSPMVDEQFF. The chain joins TRBV7-2 to TRBJ2-1; D gene ambiguous. CDR1 and CDR2 (germline): SGHTA, FQGNSA. Between the trimmed V and J ends, which lost 5 bases and 8 bases, there was a span of 10 bases. The CDR3 has 12 amino acids.

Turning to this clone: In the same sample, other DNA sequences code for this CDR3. The CDR3: CAWTHRDRGSPLHF. Here the CDR3 DNA reads TGTGCCTGGACTCACCGGGACAGGGGTTCACCCCTCCACTTT. V and J are TRBV30 and TRBJ1-6; TRBD1 agrees at 10 bases. Per the germline V gene, CDR1 is GTSNPN and CDR2 is SVGIG (reference sequence). The CDR3 covers 14 residues. Losses at the gene ends were 4 bases for V and 9 bases for J; bases not matched to a gene: 6.

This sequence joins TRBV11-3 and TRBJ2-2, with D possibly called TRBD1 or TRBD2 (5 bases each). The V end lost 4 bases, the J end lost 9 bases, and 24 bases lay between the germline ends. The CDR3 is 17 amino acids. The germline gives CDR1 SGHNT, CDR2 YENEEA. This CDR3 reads CASSSPAKGYRDRELFF. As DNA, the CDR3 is TGTGCCAGCAGCTCGCCTGCCAAGGGGTACCGGGACCGGGAGCTGTTTTTT.

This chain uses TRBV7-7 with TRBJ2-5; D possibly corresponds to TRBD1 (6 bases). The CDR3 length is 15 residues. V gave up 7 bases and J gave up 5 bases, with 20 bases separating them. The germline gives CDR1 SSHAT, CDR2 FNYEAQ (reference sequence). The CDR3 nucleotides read TGTGCCAGCATCCCCCTGTCAGGGGCTGGGGAGACCCAGTACTTC. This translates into CASIPLSGAGETQYF.

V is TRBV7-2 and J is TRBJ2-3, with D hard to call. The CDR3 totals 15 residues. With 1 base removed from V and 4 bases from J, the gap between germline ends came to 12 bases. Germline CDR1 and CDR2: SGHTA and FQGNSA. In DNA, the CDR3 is TGTGCCAGCAGCTTAGATGGATTGTGGTCAGATACGCAGTATTTT. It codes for CASSLDGLWSDTQYF.